Following are 17 T cell receptor beta chains from one sample sequenced in a study of human T cells and chemical hapten exposure. Time point in this sample: pre-sensitization, week 0. The treatment was: therapeutic diphenylcyclopropenone sensitization with weekly scalp DPC. In TCRdb, the RACE reads were re-called with MiXCR into one record per CDR3 protein. The sample has 250,000 or so distinct CDR3 sequences; roughly 8.9% are singletons. The input for sequencing was whole blood, taken in connection with sensitization to the hapten diphenylcyclopropenone (DPC). The receptors shown here come from a woman between 40 and 55 years old with alopecia areata. Some clones in this sample may be carry-over from other donors' samples.

This clonotype was seen repeatedly, ten times or more. The J gene is TRBJ2-2, the V gene TRBV6-5; 8 nucleotides match TRBD1. The length of the CDR3 is 13 residues. The V gene's germline CDR1 is MNHEY and CDR2 SVGAGI. Unmatched junction bases numbered 1, after V lost 5 bases and J lost 5 bases. CDR3 residues: CASSRTGTGELFF. Here the CDR3 DNA reads TGTGCCAGCAGTCGGACAGGGACCGGGGAGCTGTTTTTT.

The chain uses TRBV6-5 and TRBJ1-4; no definite D call. Germline values: CDR1 MNHEY, CDR2 SVGAGI. The CDR3 sequence is 15 residues long. Trimming removed 10 bases from V and 2 bases from J, with 17 bases in between. The CDR3 is CATCPYASTNEKLFF. The DNA for the CDR3 is TGTGCCACCTGCCCTTACGCATCGACTAATGAAAAACTGTTTTTT.

The chain combines TRBV6-5 with TRBJ2-2; 9 bases fit TRBD1. CDR3 size: 17 residues. V was pared by 5 bases and J by 6 bases, with 13 bases of the junction left unmatched. Germline V gene lookup returns CDR1 MNHEY and CDR2 SVGAGI. As DNA, the CDR3 is TGTGCCAGCAGTACGCCCCGGACAGGGGAGTTCTCCGGGGAGCTGTTTTTT. This encodes CASSTPRTGEFSGELFF.

The chain uses TRBV12-3 or TRBV12-4 and TRBJ2-3; no clear D. CDR3 length: 13 amino acids. The ends were cut back, 5 bases at V and 4 bases at J, with 10 bases in the middle. CDR3 DNA: TGTGCCAGCAGTCCCCTCCAGGCAGATACGCAGTATTTT. This sequence encodes CASSPLQADTQYF.

The genes are TRBV5-1 and TRBJ2-2, with no clear D. This CDR3 comprises 14 residues. Germline V gene data show CDR1 as SGHRS and CDR2 as YFSETQ. The V end was cut by 4 bases, the J end by 5 bases, with 12 bases between. Here the CDR3 reads CASSAERPTGELFF. The CDR3 DNA sequence: TGCGCCAGCAGCGCGGAACGACCAACCGGGGAGCTGTTTTTT. Filled out from reference TRBV5-1 and TRBJ2-2, the complete variable domain reads KAGVTQTPRYLIKTRGQQVTLSCSPISGHRSVSWYQQTPGQGLQFLFEYFSETQRNKGNFPGRFSGRQFSNSRSEMNVSTLELGDSALYLCASSAERPTGELFFGEGSRLTVL.

In the case of this clonotype: Because it lacks the conserved phenylalanine or tryptophan at the end, this CDR3 is likely a read error. The chain joins TRBV5-5 to TRBJ1-6; D call uncertain. CDR1 SGHKS and CDR2 YYEKEE come from the germline V gene (reference sequence). Deletions cut 5 bases from V and 10 bases from J, with 16 bases between. The CDR3 length is 14 residues. The CDR3 here is CASRMESLLSPLHL. The CDR3 DNA sequence: TGTGCCAGCAGGATGGAATCGCTTCTCTCACCCCTCCACCTT.

This chain connects TRBV15 to TRBJ1-3; possible D gene TRBD1, 5 bases. This CDR3 region has 12 residues. V lost 5 bases and J 11 bases, leaving 13 bases between the germline ends. Germline CDR1 and CDR2: LNHNV and YYDKDF (reference sequence). CDR3 residues: CATSRRDGAIYF. CDR3 DNA sequence: TGTGCCACCAGCCGCAGGGACGGCGCCATATATTTT.

This sequence joins TRBV28 and TRBJ1-2, with TRBD1 identical over 7 bases. The CDR3 contains 16 residues. In germline, CDR1 is MDHEN, CDR2 SYDVKM. Trimming cost V 5 bases and J 5 bases; bases outside gene matches: 14. CDR3 sequence (DNA): TGTGCCAGCAGTATCCCGGGACAGCCTCAACCGTATGGCTACACCTTC. Translation gives CASSIPGQPQPYGYTF.

This clonotype was found a few times. CDR3 amino acids: CAARDSGHEQYF. In nucleotides, the CDR3 is TGTGCCGCCCGGGACAGTGGCCACGAGCAGTACTTC. The rearrangement uses TRBV10-3 and TRBJ2-7; 7 nucleotides align to TRBD1. The junction had 9 bases not matched to a gene; V was cut back by 11 bases and J by 5 bases. The CDR3 has 12 residues. In germline, CDR1 is ENHRY, CDR2 SYGVKD.

V usage is TRBV20-1 and J usage is TRBJ2-3; D may be TRBD2 (5 bases). The ends were cut back, 2 bases at V and 3 bases at J, with 15 bases in the middle. The CDR3 is 15 residues long. The germline gives CDR1 DFQATT, CDR2 SNEGSKA (reference sequence). The CDR3 loop is CSARRGHAKTDTQYF. CDR3 coding DNA: TGCAGTGCTAGAAGAGGGCATGCAAAAACAGATACGCAGTATTTT.

This clonotype was seen repeatedly, ten times or more. The chain couples TRBV28 to TRBJ2-4; no definite D call. This CDR3 has 15 residues. V dropped 7 bases and J dropped 0 bases, with 13 bases sitting between them. Germline V gene lookup returns CDR1 MDHEN and CDR2 SYDVKM. The CDR3 DNA follows: TGTGCCAGCAATCCAGTTTTTTTAGCCAAAAACATTCAGTACTTC. It is translated as CASNPVFLAKNIQYF. The full variable domain, its missing parts supplied by reference TRBV28 and TRBJ2-4, is DVKVTQSSRYLVKRTGEKVFLECVQDMDHENMFWYRQDPGLGLRLIYFSYDVKMKEKGDIPEGYSVSREKKERFSLILESASTNQTSMYLCASNPVFLAKNIQYFGAGTRLSVL.

This clonotype was observed a handful of times. This chain uses TRBV7-9 with TRBJ2-3; 15 nucleotides agree with TRBD2. Trimming at V came to 5 bases and at J to 4 bases, leaving 4 bases not matched to a gene. Germline CDR1 SEHNR, CDR2 FQNEAQ (reference sequence). CDR3 length: 16 residues. CDR3 in DNA: TGTGCCAGCAGCCTAGGACTAGCGGGAGGGGCAGATACGCAGTATTTT. Translated, it gives CASSLGLAGGADTQYF.

This clonotype was recorded a few times. This chain uses TRBV6-2 or TRBV6-3 with TRBJ2-6, with D possibly being TRBD2 (5 bases). Trimming cost V 6 bases and J 0 bases, with 9 bases left between them. This CDR3 region has 15 residues. CDR1 and CDR2 (germline): MNHEY, SVGEGT. As DNA, the CDR3 is TGTGCCAGCAGCCCGGCGGGCTCTGGGGCCAACGTCCTGACTTTC. Residues: CASSPAGSGANVLTF.

This clonotype was seen at least ten times. The V and J genes are TRBV5-1 and TRBJ1-2, with D perhaps TRBD1 (6 bases). Trimming took off 4 bases at V and 3 bases at J, with 16 bases between the two ends. The V gene's germline CDR1 is SGHRS and CDR2 YFSETQ. The CDR3 covers 15 residues. In nucleotides, the CDR3 is TGCGCCAGCAGCCCTTCAGTCGGGGGCGACTATGGCTACACCTTC. It translates to CASSPSVGGDYGYTF. Based on the CDR3 plus reference TRBV5-1 and TRBJ1-2, the full variable domain is KAGVTQTPRYLIKTRGQQVTLSCSPISGHRSVSWYQQTPGQGLQFLFEYFSETQRNKGNFPGRFSGRQFSNSRSEMNVSTLELGDSALYLCASSPSVGGDYGYTFGSGTRLTVV.

CDR3 nucleotide sequence: TGTGCCAGCAGCTTAGATAGAAGTCAGCCCCAGCATTTT. It yields the protein CASSLDRSQPQHF. The chain has TRBV11-2 and TRBJ1-5; unclear D gene. Trimming took 0 bases from V and 6 from J, leaving 6 bases between them. Germline values: CDR1 SGHAT, CDR2 FQNNGV. The CDR3 is 13 amino acids.

With respect to this clonotype: Since no conserved phenylalanine or tryptophan closes the CDR3, a read error is the likely cause. It is unclear where the CDR3 begins or ends on the DNA, so no DNA is shown, and the CDR3 is as TCRdb lists it. The genes are TRBV6-5 and TRBJ2-2. Germline CDR1 reads MNHEY; CDR2 reads SVGAGI. Inclusive of both ends, the CDR3 amounts to 10 amino acids. The CDR3 here is CASSYSGREN.

The rearrangement links TRBV20-1 to TRBJ2-2; a possible D gene is TRBD1 (5 bases). Between the trimmed V and J ends, which lost 0 bases and 0 bases, there was a span of 14 bases. The CDR3 length is 17 residues. Germline assignment: CDR1 DFQATT and CDR2 SNEGSKA (reference sequence). CDR3 in amino acids: CSARDHTGRSNTGELFF. The CDR3 region has the DNA TGCAGTGCTAGAGATCACACAGGCCGGTCGAACACCGGGGAGCTGTTTTTT.